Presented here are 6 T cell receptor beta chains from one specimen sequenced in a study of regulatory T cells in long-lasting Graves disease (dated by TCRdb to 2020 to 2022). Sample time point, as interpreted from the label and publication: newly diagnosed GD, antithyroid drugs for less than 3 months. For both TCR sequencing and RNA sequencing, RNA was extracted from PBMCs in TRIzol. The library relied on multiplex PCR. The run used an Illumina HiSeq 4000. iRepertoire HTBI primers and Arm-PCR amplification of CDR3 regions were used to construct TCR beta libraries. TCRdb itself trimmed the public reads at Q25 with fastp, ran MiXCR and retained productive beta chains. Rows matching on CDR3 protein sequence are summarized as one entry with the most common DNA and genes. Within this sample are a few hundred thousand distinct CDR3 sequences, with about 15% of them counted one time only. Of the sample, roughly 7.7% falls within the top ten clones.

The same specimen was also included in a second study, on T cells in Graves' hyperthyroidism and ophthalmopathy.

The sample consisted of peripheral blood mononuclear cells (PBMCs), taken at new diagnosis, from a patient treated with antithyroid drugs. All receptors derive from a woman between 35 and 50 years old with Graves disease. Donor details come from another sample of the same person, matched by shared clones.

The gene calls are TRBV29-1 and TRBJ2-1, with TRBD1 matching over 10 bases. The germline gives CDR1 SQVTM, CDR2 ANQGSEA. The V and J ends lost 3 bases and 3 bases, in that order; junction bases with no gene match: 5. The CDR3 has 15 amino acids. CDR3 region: CSVEPGTGDYNEQFF. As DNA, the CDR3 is TGCAGCGTTGAGCCCGGGACAGGGGACTACAATGAGCAGTTCTTC.

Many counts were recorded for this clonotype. Written as DNA, the CDR3 is TGTGCCAGCAGGCGTCGACAGGGTTCAGGCCACGAGCAGTACTTC. Residues: CASRRRQGSGHEQYF. V gene TRBV28 combines with J gene TRBJ2-7; 7 bases match TRBD1. Unmatched junction bases numbered 13, after V lost 6 bases and J lost 5 bases. CDR1 MDHEN and CDR2 SYDVKM come from the germline V gene. The CDR3 loop spans 15 amino acids.

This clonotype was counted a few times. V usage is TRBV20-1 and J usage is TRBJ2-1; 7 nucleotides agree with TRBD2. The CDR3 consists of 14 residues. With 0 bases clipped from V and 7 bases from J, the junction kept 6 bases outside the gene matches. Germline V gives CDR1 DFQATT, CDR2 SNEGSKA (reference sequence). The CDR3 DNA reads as TGCAGTGCTAGAGATGGCGCGGGAGAAAATGAGCAGTTCTTC. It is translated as CSARDGAGENEQFF.

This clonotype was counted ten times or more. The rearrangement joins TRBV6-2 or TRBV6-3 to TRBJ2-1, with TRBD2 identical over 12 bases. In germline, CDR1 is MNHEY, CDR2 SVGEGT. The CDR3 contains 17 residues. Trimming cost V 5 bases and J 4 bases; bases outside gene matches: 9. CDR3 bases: TGTGCCAGCAGTACCACCCGGACTAGCGGGATATACAATGAGCAGTTCTTC. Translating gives CASSTTRTSGIYNEQFF.

The CDR3 DNA follows: TGTGCCAGCAGCACCGACAGGGGCAAAAACATTCAGTACTTC. The encoded protein is CASSTDRGKNIQYF. The rearrangement joins TRBV5-6 to TRBJ2-4, with 8 bases matching TRBD1. Germline-derived CDR1 and CDR2 are SGHDT and YYEEEE. The junction had 3 bases not matched to a gene; V was cut back by 4 bases and J by 3 bases. The length of the CDR3 is 14 residues.

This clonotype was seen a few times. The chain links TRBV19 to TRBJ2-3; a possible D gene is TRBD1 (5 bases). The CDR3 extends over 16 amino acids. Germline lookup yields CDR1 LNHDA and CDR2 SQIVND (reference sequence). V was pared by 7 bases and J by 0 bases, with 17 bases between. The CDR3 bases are TGTGCCAGTACCAATGGTTGGGGCCGTAGCACAGATACGCAGTATTTT. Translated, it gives CASTNGWGRSTDTQYF.